This T cell receptor (beta chain) was documented in a study of Ad26.COV2.S vaccination and SARS-CoV-2 variants. Treatment given: about 20 received Ad26.COV2.S at low or high dose, single or two shots; roughly five received placebo; per-sample allocation not given. Specimens were obtained on day 63 following the first vaccine or placebo injection. Concerning this clone: Its antigen is undetermined.

Libraries were prepared by immunoSEQ multiplex PCR; TCRdb keeps only in-frame clonotypes and omits some of them. The table lists about 480,000 clones, around 90% of them singletons. The V gene's germline CDR1 is SGHAT and CDR2 FQNNGV. V lost 6 bases and J lost 4, with 21 bases in between. This CDR3 has 16 residues. General study results and limits: The authors reported substantial breadth in spike-specific CD8+ and CD4+ T cell responses after vaccination.

This sequence joins TRBV11-2 and TRBJ1-2, with D perhaps TRBD1 (5 bases). This receptor was obtained from a person aged 18-60 years who received the Ad26.COV2.S COVID-19 vaccine or a placebo. Sequences were derived from peripheral blood, sampled in a trial of Ad26.COV2.S vaccine versus placebo. CDR3 sequence: CASSSFSGVTGYGYTF. Here the CDR3 DNA reads TGTGCCAGCAGTTCATTTTCCGGGGTCACAGGCTATGGCTACACCTTC.